A single sample is the source of the 31 T cell receptor beta chains below, sequenced in a study of blood T cell repertoires in COVID-19. Using immunoSEQ multiplex PCR, the repertoire was profiled, and TCRdb retains in-frame clones only, with some absent. This sample has around 150,000 clones; more than 80% occur once, and the top ten carry around 3.3%. What was sequenced was peripheral blood. These receptors were collected from an older woman with active COVID-19.

The DNA of the CDR3 is TGTGCCAGCAGCGAGGACATTTATCAGCCCCAGCATTTT. It codes for CASSEDIYQPQHF. This rearrangement joins TRBV7-3 to TRBJ1-5; D perhaps matches TRBD1 (5 bases). Trimming shortened V by 5 bases and J by 5 bases, and 10 bases separated the two germline ends. The CDR3 contains 13 residues. The V gene's germline CDR1 is SGHTA and CDR2 FQGTGA.

The rearrangement uses TRBV7-9 and TRBJ2-7; 8 positions match TRBD2. CDR1 is SEHNR, CDR2 FQNEAQ, per germline (reference sequence). CDR3 size: 14 residues. V lost 2 bases and J lost 3; bases outside the gene matches: 3. CDR3 protein: CASSLTGTSYEQYF. The CDR3 DNA is TGTGCCAGCAGCTTAACGGGGACTAGCTACGAGCAGTACTTC.

V and J are TRBV6-2 or TRBV6-3 and TRBJ2-1, with D perhaps TRBD1 (6 bases). V lost 2 bases and J lost 9, with 8 bases in between. Germline V gene data show CDR1 as MNHEY and CDR2 as SVGEGT. The CDR3 covers 12 residues. The CDR3 sequence is CASSYAQGEQFF. In nucleotides, the CDR3 is TGTGCCAGCAGTTACGCACAGGGTGAGCAGTTCTTC.

This clone has a single count. J is TRBJ2-3 and V is TRBV4-2; the match to TRBD2 covers 9 bases. Trimming took 0 bases from V and 2 from J; bases not matched to a gene: 12. The CDR3 is 19 residues long. Per germline, CDR1 LGHNA and CDR2 YNFKEQ. CDR3 loop: CASSQDVGGGRAATDTQYF. The DNA of the CDR3 is TGTGCCAGCAGCCAAGACGTGGGAGGCGGGAGGGCCGCCACAGATACGCAGTATTTT.

This sequence joins TRBV5-1 and TRBJ2-5; D gene unclear. The CDR3 is 14 residues long. Germline V gene lookup returns CDR1 SGHRS and CDR2 YFSETQ. Trimming shortened V by 0 bases and J by 3 bases, and 9 bases separated the two germline ends. The CDR3 loop reads CASSLALTEETQYF. The DNA of the CDR3 is TGCGCCAGCAGCTTGGCCTTAACGGAAGAGACCCAGTACTTC.

This sequence joins TRBV5-1 and TRBJ1-3; the D gene is possibly TRBD1 (6 bases). Trimming removed 8 bases from V and 3 bases from J, with 18 bases in between. Germline loops: CDR1 SGHRS, CDR2 YFSETQ. The CDR3 loop spans 15 amino acids. Here the CDR3 reads CASTDGGQNGNTIYF. The DNA for the CDR3 is TGCGCCAGTACAGACGGGGGGCAAAATGGAAACACCATATATTTT.

This chain connects TRBV7-9 to TRBJ2-1; the D gene is possibly TRBD2 (6 bases). Germline V gene data show CDR1 as SEHNR and CDR2 as FQNEAQ (reference sequence). V shed 8 bases and J shed 7 bases, with 24 bases lying between them. CDR3 size: 16 residues. The CDR3 sequence is CASQAGGGDVRNEQFF. The CDR3 DNA reads TGTGCCAGCCAGGCGGGTGGAGGGGACGTACGGAATGAGCAGTTCTTC.

The rearrangement uses TRBV21-1 and TRBJ2-1; the table's D gene call, TRBD2, was not cross checked with the DNA. TRBV21-1 is recorded as a pseudogene. The CDR3 spans 16 residues. CDR3 protein: CASSQLPSSCPNEQFF. CDR3 coding DNA: TGTGCCAGCAGCCAGCTACCTAGTTCATGTCCCAATGAGCAGTTCTTC.

This chain links TRBV29-1 with TRBJ2-1; D is unclear. CDR3 size: 11 residues. CDR1 and CDR2 from the germline V gene are SQVTM and ANQGSEA. Trimming stripped 7 bases from V and 8 bases from J, with 12 bases between. The CDR3 DNA follows: TGCAGCGCAAGGTGGAGCTATGAGCAGTTCTTC. Residues: CSARWSYEQFF.

J is TRBJ1-2 and V is TRBV9; D not certain. The CDR3 is 12 residues long. V was clipped by 3 bases and J by 8 bases, with 11 bases between them. The V gene's germline CDR1 is SGDLS and CDR2 YYNGEE. In DNA, the CDR3 is TGTGCCAGCAGCGGACCGATCGGGGGCTACACCTTC. Translating it yields CASSGPIGGYTF.

This sequence joins TRBV7-2 and TRBJ1-3; D unclear. V was cut by 3 bases and J by 4 bases, with 7 bases left in between. Per germline, CDR1 SGHTA and CDR2 FQGNSA. The CDR3 is 13 amino acids. The CDR3 here is CASSFNSGNTIYF. CDR3 in DNA: TGTGCCAGCAGCTTCAATTCCGGAAACACCATATATTTT.

This clone was seen only a few times. The gene calls are TRBV5-1 and TRBJ1-2; tentatively, D is TRBD1 (5 bases). The V gene's germline CDR1 is SGHRS and CDR2 YFSETQ. Trimming took off 5 bases at V and 4 bases at J, with 18 bases between the two ends. This CDR3 contains 15 residues. Here the CDR3 reads CASSSDGGKTYGYTF. The DNA of the CDR3 is TGCGCCAGCAGTTCAGACGGGGGGAAGACCTATGGCTACACCTTC.

The V and J genes are TRBV7-3 and TRBJ2-5, with D possibly TRBD2 on 5 matching bases. CDR1 SGHTA and CDR2 FQGTGA come from the germline V gene. The ends were cut back, 4 bases at V and 12 bases at J, with 18 bases in the middle. The CDR3 length is 13 residues. In DNA form, the CDR3 reads TGTGCCAGCAGCTCCGGGCAGGACTCTGTCAAGTACTTC. Residues: CASSSGQDSVKYF.

CDR3 DNA: TGCGCCAGCGGTCAGCGGGAGTGGGAGACCCAGTACTTC. Protein sequence: CASGQREWETQYF. J is TRBJ2-5 and V is TRBV10-2; 8 positions agree with TRBD2. The CDR3 is 13 amino acids. CDR1 is WSHSY and CDR2 is SAAADI in the germline V gene. J was trimmed by 5 bases and V by 8 bases; bases with no gene match: 7.

This clone was observed a single time. This chain joins TRBV13 and TRBJ2-7; a weak D match, TRBD2 (5 bases). CDR1 PRHDT and CDR2 FYEKMQ come from the germline V gene (reference sequence). The V gene lost 5 bases and the J gene lost 2 bases, with 16 bases spanning the gap. The CDR3 is 15 residues long. The CDR3 is CASSAPEEVPYEQYF. In nucleotides, the CDR3 is TGTGCCAGCAGCGCTCCGGAGGAGGTCCCCTACGAGCAGTACTTC.

This clone was recorded once. This chain connects TRBV25-1 to TRBJ1-4; 9 positions match TRBD1. V gave up 4 bases and J gave up 8 bases; unmatched junction bases: 8. From germline, CDR1 is MGHDK and CDR2 SYGVNS. The CDR3 is 15 amino acids. The CDR3 reads CASSAPGTGKEKLFF. The DNA for the CDR3 is TGTGCCAGCAGTGCCCCCGGGACAGGGAAAGAAAAACTGTTTTTT.

J is TRBJ1-4 and V is TRBV18, with D perhaps TRBD1 (5 bases). This CDR3 contains 16 residues. Germline-derived CDR1 and CDR2 are KGHSH and LQKENI. Trimming cost V 4 bases and J 0 bases, with 12 bases left between them. The CDR3 loop reads CASSRLRGATNEKLFF. The CDR3 bases are TGTGCCAGCTCACGTCTAAGGGGCGCAACTAATGAAAAACTGTTTTTT.

This clone has only one observation. The chain couples TRBV21-1 to TRBJ2-5; the tabulated D call, TRBD1, remains unverified against the DNA. TRBV21-1 counts as a pseudogene. The CDR3 loop spans 14 amino acids. The CDR3 protein is CASSNHRTVETQYF. The CDR3 DNA reads TGTGCCAGCAGCAACCACCGGACAGTGGAGACCCAGTACTTC.

The gene calls are TRBV7-9 and TRBJ2-5; 11 nucleotides line up with TRBD1. CDR3 length: 15 amino acids. Looked up from germline, CDR1 is SEHNR and CDR2 is FQNEAQ (reference sequence). After removal of 5 bases from V and 5 bases from J, the junction contained 7 bases not matched to a gene. CDR3 sequence (DNA): TGTGCCAGCAGCCAAGGACAGGGGGCGTTGGAGACCCAGTACTTC. This gives the protein CASSQGQGALETQYF.

V and J are TRBV11-1 and TRBJ2-1; 8 nucleotides align to TRBD2. The trim removed 6 bases at V and 7 bases at J, leaving 2 bases unmatched. The CDR3 extends over 12 amino acids. The germline gives CDR1 SGHAT, CDR2 FQDESV (reference sequence). In nucleotides, the CDR3 is TGTGCCAGCAGTTCTAGCGGGAATGAGCAGTTCTTC. It codes for CASSSSGNEQFF. The full variable domain, in which reference TRBV11-1 and TRBJ2-1 provide the parts outside the CDR3, is EAEVAQSPRYKITEKSQAVAFWCDPISGHATLYWYRQILGQGPELLVQFQDESVVDDSQLPKDRFSAERLKGVDSTLKIQPAELGDSAMYLCASSSSGNEQFFGPGTRLTVL.

The rearrangement uses TRBV3-1 (or the pseudogene TRBV3-2) and TRBJ2-1; D gene ambiguous. CDR3 size: 14 residues. The germline V gene encodes CDR1 LGHDT and CDR2 YNNKEL (reference sequence). V lost 2 bases to trimming and J lost 8 bases, with 13 bases between them. The CDR3 reads CASSQSGRRDEQFF. The DNA of the CDR3 is TGTGCCAGCAGCCAAAGTGGGCGCCGCGATGAGCAGTTCTTC.

The V and J genes are TRBV19 and TRBJ1-2, with 8 bases identical to TRBD1. The length of the CDR3 is 15 residues. The germline V gene encodes CDR1 LNHDA and CDR2 SQIVND (reference sequence). Germline trimming cut 1 base from V and 4 bases from J; bases unmatched to any gene: 5. The CDR3 loop is CASSIGAGGVYGYTF. The CDR3 bases are TGTGCCAGTAGTATAGGGGCAGGGGGCGTCTATGGCTACACCTTC.

This chain connects TRBV28 to TRBJ2-7, with D tentatively TRBD2 (6 bases). CDR3 size: 15 residues. V shed 3 bases and J shed 4 bases, with 16 bases lying between them. The germline gives CDR1 MDHEN, CDR2 SYDVKM. The chain's CDR3 is CASSFRGNSGYEQYF. The CDR3 DNA sequence: TGTGCCAGCAGTTTTCGGGGAAATAGCGGTTACGAGCAGTACTTC.

V and J are TRBV3-1 (or the pseudogene TRBV3-2) and TRBJ1-5; TRBD1 matches 8 bases. The J segment lost 2 bases and the V segment lost 5 bases, leaving 5 bases of the junction unmatched. The CDR3 runs 15 residues. The germline gives CDR1 LGHDT, CDR2 YNNKEL (reference sequence). CDR3 protein: CASSDDRGGNQPQHF. CDR3 sequence (DNA): TGTGCCAGCAGCGATGACAGGGGTGGCAATCAGCCCCAGCATTTT.

This sequence joins TRBV5-6 and TRBJ2-7; a possible D gene is TRBD2 (5 bases). The CDR3 is 16 residues long. V was cut by 0 bases and J by 0 bases, with 13 bases left in between. CDR1 is SGHDT, CDR2 YYEEEE, per germline. CDR3 coding DNA: TGTGCCAGCAGCTTGGGGGTCGGGGTGCCCTCCTACGAGCAGTACTTC. Residues: CASSLGVGVPSYEQYF.

This clone has only a few counts. The chain has TRBV19 and TRBJ1-5, with D possibly TRBD1 on 6 matching bases. This CDR3 spans 17 amino acids. The V end was cut by 5 bases, the J end by 5 bases, with 22 bases between. Looked up from germline, CDR1 is LNHDA and CDR2 is SQIVND (reference sequence). Here the CDR3 reads CASSPQGTPRNYQPQHF. In nucleotides, the CDR3 is TGTGCCAGTAGTCCCCAAGGGACACCCAGGAATTATCAGCCCCAGCATTTT.

V and J are TRBV5-8 and TRBJ1-2; 8 nucleotides agree with TRBD1. CDR3 length: 14 amino acids. CDR1 and CDR2 from the germline V gene are SGHTS and YDEGEE. With 0 bases clipped from V and 7 bases from J, the junction kept 5 bases outside the gene matches. Here the CDR3 reads CASSLAGGDGGYTF. The CDR3 region has the DNA TGTGCCAGCAGCTTGGCAGGGGGCGACGGTGGCTACACCTTC.

The J gene is TRBJ2-1, the V gene TRBV6-2 or TRBV6-3; 14 bases are shared with TRBD2. The CDR3 consists of 17 residues. Looked up from germline, CDR1 is MNHEY and CDR2 is SVGEGT. The J segment lost 10 bases and the V segment lost 4 bases, leaving 12 bases of the junction unmatched. The CDR3 loop reads CASSSHFGLAGGGEQFF. The CDR3 DNA reads as TGTGCCAGCAGTTCCCACTTCGGACTAGCGGGAGGAGGGGAGCAGTTCTTC.

This rearrangement joins TRBV28 to TRBJ1-2; D possibly corresponds to TRBD1 (5 bases). V was pared by 4 bases and J by 5 bases, with 23 bases between. In germline, CDR1 is MDHEN, CDR2 SYDVKM. CDR3 length: 17 residues. The CDR3 sequence: CASSSNDRAWGRYGYTF. The CDR3 DNA sequence: TGTGCCAGCAGTTCGAACGACCGAGCTTGGGGGAGGTATGGCTACACCTTC.

This clone was observed a single time. The chain employs TRBV18 and TRBJ2-1; D might be TRBD2 (5 bases). Germline V gene sequence: CDR1 KGHSH, CDR2 LQKENI. V lost 0 bases, J lost 15 bases, and 12 bases lay in between. The CDR3 has 12 amino acids. CDR3 DNA: TGTGCCAGCTCACCACCGGCCAACGGGGTGTTCTTC. Protein: CASSPPANGVFF.

The rearrangement links TRBV6-6 to TRBJ2-5; 7 nucleotides match TRBD2. The CDR3 is 16 amino acids. Germline CDR1 MNHNY, CDR2 SVGAGI (reference sequence). Trimming took 2 bases from V and 5 from J; bases not matched to a gene: 11. CDR3 DNA sequence: TGTGCCAGCAGTTACGCACGGGGGGAGGCGGGTGAGACCCAGTACTTC. Translation gives CASSYARGEAGETQYF.